Listed below are T cell receptor beta chains from one sample, sequenced in a study of blood T cells in healthy people across ages. TCRdb re-called the 5' RACE reads through MiXCR, storing one row per CDR3 protein. The data hold about 500,000 distinct CDR3 sequences, with around 24% observed a single time. The same sample was also used in a study of T cells of mothers and their children.

Sequences were obtained from blood. Receptor source: a boy younger than 18 in good health. Each CDR3 is given with its conserved first and last residue. D genes are given only for firm matches. Rows give clone size only sometimes, using once, few, many, or a class for an expanded clone.

CDR3nt	CDR3aa	abundance	d_gene	v_gene	j_gene
TGCGCCAGCAGCCAAGACAGGGGACAATCCTACAATGAGCAGTTCTTC	CASSQDRGQSYNEQFF	NA	NA	TRBV4-3	TRBJ2-1
TGTGCCAGCAGCCCGGGGGGCCGGGGGGCCAAAAACATTCAGTACTTC	CASSPGGRGAKNIQYF	once	NA	TRBV4-2	TRBJ2-4
TGCGCCTTCAGACAGGACAGCTCCTACGAGCAGTACTTC	CAFRQDSSYEQYF	few	NA	TRBV4-3	TRBJ2-7
TGTGCCAGCAGCTTAGCCAGGGGGCCCGGGAGCACCGGGGAGCTGTTTTTT	CASSLARGPGSTGELFF	NA	TRBD1	TRBV11-1	TRBJ2-2
TGTGCCAGCACTTTAACTGGCGGGGGAAGGGATTACGAGCAGCACTTC	CASTLTGGGRDYEQHF	NA	TRBD2	TRBV7-6	TRBJ2-7
TGCAGTGCCCCAGAGCAGGGGGCAGTACGTTTGGATGAAAAACTGTTTTTT	CSAPEQGAVRLDEKLFF	few	TRBD1	TRBV20-1	TRBJ1-4
TGTGCCACCAGTGATCCCCAAGCGGGTAGCTCCTACAATGAGCAGTTCTTC	CATSDPQAGSSYNEQFF	NA	NA	TRBV24-1	TRBJ2-1
TGTGCCAGCAGTCTACGGGAGGGCCTGTCCTACGAGCAGTACTTC	CASSLREGLSYEQYF	NA	TRBD2	TRBV27	TRBJ2-7
TGTGCCAGCAGCACAAGGACAGGGTCGGATTACGAGCAGTACTTC	CASSTRTGSDYEQYF	NA	TRBD1	TRBV7-2	TRBJ2-7
TGTGCCAGCAGCCTCAAAATTGACAGGGGTGGGTCCTACAATGAGCAGTTCTTC	CASSLKIDRGGSYNEQFF	NA	TRBD1	TRBV7-9	TRBJ2-1
TGTGCCAGCTCACCACCGTGGCCGGACTCCTACGAGCAGTACTTC	CASSPPWPDSYEQYF	NA	NA	TRBV18	TRBJ2-7
TGTGCCAGCAGCTTAGACCGAGGCCTAGGGGCAGATACGCAGTATTTT	CASSLDRGLGADTQYF	NA	NA	TRBV7-2	TRBJ2-3
TGCGCCAGCAGCTCTAGAAGAGGGGACACAGATACGCAGTATTTT	CASSSRRGDTDTQYF	few	NA	TRBV5-1	TRBJ2-3
TGTGCCAGCCACAGCTCCGTGGACTACGAGCAGTACTTC	CASHSSVDYEQYF	NA	NA	TRBV12-3/TRBV12-4	TRBJ2-7
TGTGCCAGCAGTGCGGACACAATTTACAATGAGCAGTTCTTC	CASSADTIYNEQFF	NA	NA	TRBV25-1	TRBJ2-1
TGTGCCAGCAGCGTTAGCGGGGCCTTCGGGAATGAGCAGTTCTTC	CASSVSGAFGNEQFF	NA	TRBD2	TRBV9	TRBJ2-1
TGCAGTGCTAGAGAGGGGGAGTTGCACATTCAGTACTTC	CSAREGELHIQYF	NA	NA	TRBV20-1	TRBJ2-4
TGTGCCAGCAGCCTTACATTGGGGGGTCTCCAGGAGACCCAGTACTTC	CASSLTLGGLQETQYF	few	NA	TRBV7-9	TRBJ2-5
TGCGCCAGCAGCCAAGAGCCCGGACAGCCAAAACTGTTTTTT	CASSQEPGQPKLFF	few	NA	TRBV4-3	TRBJ1-4
TGCGCCAGCAGCCCCCGGGGGACAGGGCACTACGAGCAGTACTTC	CASSPRGTGHYEQYF	NA	TRBD1	TRBV5-1	TRBJ2-7
TGTGCCAGCAGCCTCCGGACTAGCGGAGGGCTTTACGAGCAGTACTTC	CASSLRTSGGLYEQYF	many	TRBD2	TRBV7-2	TRBJ2-7
TGTGCCAGCAGCCAAGAAGGGGGCACTGAAGCTTTCTTT	CASSQEGGTEAFF	few	NA	TRBV4-2	TRBJ1-1
TGCAGTCAGGTGGCGGGAGGCATTAGCGAGCAGTACTTC	CSQVAGGISEQYF	NA	TRBD2	TRBV20-1	TRBJ2-7
TGCGCCAGCATATTCCGGGACTCGAAGATGTTCACCTACGGTGAGCAGTTCTTC	CASIFRDSKMFTYGEQFF	NA	NA	TRBV5-1	TRBJ2-1
TGTGCCAGCAGTTACTCGGTCCTGGACAGGGGGGGCACTGAAGCTTTCTTT	CASSYSVLDRGGTEAFF	NA	TRBD1	TRBV6-5	TRBJ1-1
TGCAGCGCCGAGACTAGCGGCGTCTACGAGCAGTACTTC	CSAETSGVYEQYF	few	TRBD2	TRBV29-1	TRBJ2-7
TGTGCCAGCAAGGACAGGGTCTACGAGCAGTACTTC	CASKDRVYEQYF	NA	TRBD1	TRBV2	TRBJ2-7
TGTGCCAGCTCAAAGACAGCTGTTCAAGAGACCCAGTACTTC	CASSKTAVQETQYF	few	NA	TRBV18	TRBJ2-5
TGTGCCAGCAGTGGGGAGGCGGGCCCCTACGAGCAGTACTTC	CASSGEAGPYEQYF	few	NA	TRBV2	TRBJ2-7
TGCAGTGCTAGAGCAACTAATGAAAAACTGTTTTTT	CSARATNEKLFF	NA	NA	TRBV20-1	TRBJ1-4
TGTGCCAGCAGTTTAAACAGGGTCTACGAGCAGTACTTC	CASSLNRVYEQYF	NA	NA	TRBV28	TRBJ2-7
TGTGCCAGCACCATACTACAGGGTCCTAATGAAAAACTGTTTTTT	CASTILQGPNEKLFF	few	NA	TRBV28	TRBJ1-4
TGTGCCAGCAGTGGGACTTCCTCCTCCTACGAGCAGTACTTC	CASSGTSSSYEQYF	NA	NA	TRBV2	TRBJ2-7
TGCAGTGCTGGACAGGGGGGGGACTATGGCTACACCTTC	CSAGQGGDYGYTF	NA	TRBD1	TRBV20-1	TRBJ1-2
TGTGCCAGCAGTTTGGCAGGACCCCAGACCCAGTACTTC	CASSLAGPQTQYF	NA	NA	TRBV27	TRBJ2-5
TGTGCCAGTAGTATAGATCGGATGAGCGGGGTATCCACTCAGCCCCAGCATTTT	CASSIDRMSGVSTQPQHF	few	NA	TRBV19	TRBJ1-5
TGCGCCAGCAGCCAATCGACAGGGAGTGCCCACGAGCAGTACTTC	CASSQSTGSAHEQYF	NA	TRBD1	TRBV4-3	TRBJ2-7
TGCAGCGCCCGGGACAGGGCGCACTTAGATACGCAGTATTTT	CSARDRAHLDTQYF	NA	TRBD1	TRBV29-1	TRBJ2-3
TGTGCCACCAGTGATTTAGGGGCCTTC	CATSDLGAF	NA	NA	TRBV24-1	TRBJ2-5
TGTGCCAGCAGCTACAATGGGGATGAGCAGTTCTTC	CASSYNGDEQFF	NA	NA	TRBV27	TRBJ2-1
TGTGCCAGCGCATCACCGGGACTATCCTACGAGCAGTACTTC	CASASPGLSYEQYF	few	TRBD2	TRBV7-9	TRBJ2-7
TGCGCCAGCAGCCAAGCAACCCAGCGGGTGTATGGCTACACCTTC	CASSQATQRVYGYTF	few	NA	TRBV4-3	TRBJ1-2
TGCAGTGCGGTTACCGACAGGGACACCGGGGAGCTGTTTTTT	CSAVTDRDTGELFF	NA	TRBD1	TRBV20-1	TRBJ2-2
TGCGCCAGCAGCCAAGATCAGATTCAGCCCCAGCATTTT	CASSQDQIQPQHF	few	NA	TRBV4-3	TRBJ1-5
TGCAGTGCTAGTGCGGCTAGCGGGAGAGGTGAGCAGTTCTTC	CSASAASGRGEQFF	few	TRBD2	TRBV20-1	TRBJ2-1
TGTGCCAGCAGCTTAGAGTCAGGGGCAGGCGGCGAGCAGTACTTC	CASSLESGAGGEQYF	few	NA	TRBV7-9	TRBJ2-7
TGCGCCAGCAGTCGTAGCGGGGACCCTCAAGAGACCCAGTACTTC	CASSRSGDPQETQYF	few	TRBD2	TRBV5-1	TRBJ2-5
TGCGCCAGCAGCCAACCGAGGACAGGGGCGCTTCACGGGGAGCTGTTTTTT	CASSQPRTGALHGELFF	NA	TRBD1	TRBV4-1	TRBJ2-2
TGTGCAAGTCGCTTAGCCACCTGGGGGGGAAACTATGGCTACACCTTC	CASRLATWGGNYGYTF	NA	NA	TRBV12-2	TRBJ1-2
TGTGCCAGCGGTGATCGAGCCAACCATGGCTACACCTTC	CASGDRANHGYTF	NA	NA	TRBV2	TRBJ1-2
TGTGCCAGCAGTTACTGGGACAGGGTTTTAGCTAACTATGGCTACACCTTC	CASSYWDRVLANYGYTF	NA	TRBD1	TRBV6-6	TRBJ1-2
TGTGCCAGCAGCTTAGCAGGGTGGGCCCAAGAGACCCAGTACTTC	CASSLAGWAQETQYF	few	NA	TRBV7-2	TRBJ2-5
TGCGCCAGCAGCCAAGATAAGGAGTACGAGCAGTACTTC	CASSQDKEYEQYF	few	NA	TRBV4-3	TRBJ2-7
TGTGCCAGCAGCGGATTAGGACTAGCAGAAAAACCCTCCTACGAGCAGTACTTC	CASSGLGLAEKPSYEQYF	NA	TRBD2	TRBV7-2	TRBJ2-7
TGCGCCAGCAGCTTGCCGGGGACTCAGGGGGAGACCCAGTACTTC	CASSLPGTQGETQYF	few	NA	TRBV5-1	TRBJ2-5
TGTGCCAGCAGTCCCCCCGGACCCGGGAGGCAAGAGACCCAGTACTTC	CASSPPGPGRQETQYF	NA	TRBD2	TRBV6-8	TRBJ2-5
TGTGTCAGCCGAGATGGGGGATATAGCAATCAGCCCCAGCATTTT	CVSRDGGYSNQPQHF	NA	NA	TRBV27	TRBJ1-5
TGCAGTGCTAGTAGGGGGGCCCAAGAGACCCAGTACTTC	CSASRGAQETQYF	NA	NA	TRBV20-1	TRBJ2-5
TGTGCCAAGGTCCGGGGGCTTGTCGAGCAGTACTTC	CAKVRGLVEQYF	few	NA	TRBV21-1	TRBJ2-7
TGTGCCAGCAGTCGCGGGACGGTGGAAAAACTGTTTTTT	CASSRGTVEKLFF	few	NA	TRBV28	TRBJ1-4